This paragraph covers one T cell receptor beta chain sequence. Its cognate antigen is unknown. Some clones are missing from TCRdb's copy, which holds only in-frame ones; the method was immunoSEQ multiplex PCR. The profile shows about 150,000 clones, roughly nine tenths of them singletons. This specimen belongs to a study of T cell responses to AZD1222 COVID-19 vaccine. Study-wide points: Samples come after the peak T cell response, not at day 14. Most donors were white British and more were female, and clonal diversity was possibly underestimated. Seropositive status at baseline applied to only six AZD1222 recipients.

Looked up from germline, CDR1 is MGHRA and CDR2 is YSYEKL. The CDR3 is 16 amino acids. V was shortened by 0 bases and J by 1 base, with 12 bases between the two germline ends. The input for sequencing was peripheral blood, taken on day 0 of AZD1222 vaccination. V gene TRBV4-1 combines with J gene TRBJ1-1; D gene ambiguous. The sequence was collected from an adult in good health. In DNA, the CDR3 is TGCGCCAGCAGCCAAGATAATGGATGGGGGAACACTGAAGCTTTCTTT. Protein product: CASSQDNGWGNTEAFF.